These 21 T cell receptor beta chains originate from one sample sequenced in a study of blood T cell repertoires in COVID-19. Sequencing was performed with immunoSEQ multiplex PCR; in TCRdb, only in-frame clones are kept and a portion is missing. Of 45,000 to 50,000 clones detected, 70% to 90% appear once; the ten largest clones hold 2.6%. Material for sequencing was peripheral blood. All receptors come from a woman older than 75 with COVID-19, enrolled during active disease.

This clone occurred a few times. This sequence joins TRBV15 and TRBJ2-7; 9 bases agree with TRBD2. The V segment lost 0 bases and the J segment 6 bases; nucleotides outside the gene matches: 6. The CDR3 sequence is 15 residues long. Germline V gene lookup returns CDR1 LNHNV and CDR2 YYDKDF (reference sequence). The CDR3 is CATSRETSGAFEQYF. The CDR3 nucleotides read TGTGCCACCAGCAGAGAGACTAGCGGCGCATTCGAGCAGTACTTC.

The chain is built from TRBV10-1 and TRBJ2-3, with TRBD2 as a possible D gene (6 bases). Germline V gene sequence: CDR1 WNHNN, CDR2 SYGVQD (reference sequence). The V end was cut by 3 bases, the J end by 6 bases, with 13 bases between. The CDR3 spans 14 residues. The CDR3 DNA is TGCGCCAGCAGTGATGGGACTGGCTTGGATACGCAGTATTTT. This translates into CASSDGTGLDTQYF.

This chain joins TRBV7-6 and TRBJ2-3; TRBD2 matches at 11 bases. The CDR3 consists of 15 residues. Germline V CDR1 and CDR2: SGHVS, FNYEAQ. V gave up 4 bases and J gave up 1 base; unmatched junction bases: 1. The CDR3 DNA follows: TGTGCCAGCAGCTCGGGACTAGCGGGCACAGATACGCAGTATTTT. Encoded protein: CASSSGLAGTDTQYF.

The chain recombines TRBV6-6 with TRBJ1-2, with 8 positions matching TRBD1. Losses at the gene ends were 5 bases for V and 5 bases for J; bases not matched to a gene: 10. The CDR3 is made up of 15 amino acids. Germline lookup yields CDR1 MNHNY and CDR2 SVGAGI (reference sequence). The CDR3 DNA is TGTGCCAGCAGTGGACAGGGTTCGGTTGGGTATGGCTACACCTTC. Its protein is CASSGQGSVGYGYTF.

The genes are TRBV5-1 and TRBJ1-1; a possible D gene is TRBD1 (5 bases). Germline-derived CDR1 and CDR2 are SGHRS and YFSETQ. V lost 5 bases and J lost 4, with 18 bases in between. The CDR3 has 15 amino acids. The CDR3 DNA follows: TGCGCCAGCAGTCCCGTGGGGGGTATGGGCACTGAAGCTTTCTTT. Amino acid sequence: CASSPVGGMGTEAFF.

The chain combines TRBV19 with TRBJ1-3; D is perhaps TRBD1 (5 bases). Trimming shortened V by 4 bases and J by 0 bases, and 13 bases separated the two germline ends. The germline V gene has CDR1 LNHDA and CDR2 SQIVND (reference sequence). This CDR3 is 16 amino acids long. The CDR3 loop reads CASSKPGPASGNTIYF. CDR3 DNA sequence: TGTGCCAGTAGTAAGCCAGGGCCCGCCTCTGGAAACACCATATATTTT.

The chain has TRBV29-1 and TRBJ2-7; D possibly corresponds to TRBD1 (5 bases). Trimming stripped 2 bases from V and 2 bases from J, with 13 bases between. The germline V gene encodes CDR1 SQVTM and CDR2 ANQGSEA. The CDR3 extends over 14 amino acids. DNA for the CDR3: TGCAGCGTTGAAAAGCAGGGTTCCCCCTACGAGCAGTACTTC. As protein: CSVEKQGSPYEQYF.

The chain is built from TRBV6-5 and TRBJ1-6, with unresolved D. CDR3 length: 14 amino acids. Germline V gives CDR1 MNHEY, CDR2 SVGAGI. V lost 6 bases and J lost 4, with 10 bases in between. CDR3 coding DNA: TGTGCCAGCAGGGTATCCTATTATAATTCACCCCTCCACTTT. It yields the protein CASRVSYYNSPLHF.

The V and J genes are TRBV6-1 and TRBJ2-5, with D tentatively TRBD2 (6 bases). The germline gives CDR1 MNHNS, CDR2 SASEGT. Trimming pared 2 bases from V and 5 bases from J, leaving 12 bases between. The CDR3 extends over 14 amino acids. CDR3 bases: TGTGCCAGCAGTGAATGGGCTAGCGCGGAGACCCAGTACTTC. Amino acids: CASSEWASAETQYF.

The sample holds a few counts of this clone. The chain links TRBV6-5 to TRBJ1-4; D is possibly TRBD1 (5 bases). Germline-derived CDR1 and CDR2 are MNHEY and SVGAGI. Between the trimmed V and J ends, which lost 8 bases and 7 bases, there was a span of 17 bases. This CDR3 spans 14 amino acids. The CDR3 loop reads CASRTTGGVEKLFF. The DNA for the CDR3 is TGTGCCAGCCGTACCACAGGTGGAGTTGAAAAACTGTTTTTT.

This rearrangement joins TRBV14 to TRBJ1-2; tentatively, D is TRBD1 (6 bases). CDR3 size: 16 residues. The V gene's germline CDR1 is SGHDN and CDR2 FVKESK. Trimming shortened V by 1 base and J by 0 bases, and 12 bases separated the two germline ends. CDR3 amino acids: CASSQVTGRTNYGYTF. The CDR3 nucleotides read TGTGCCAGCAGCCAAGTAACAGGGCGAACTAACTATGGCTACACCTTC.

To note about this clone: A junction end diverges from the germline sequence, so it may reflect a read error. The genes are TRBV27 and TRBJ1-3, with a tentative D call TRBD1 (5 bases). The germline CDR1 and CDR2 sequences are MNHEY and SMNVEV (reference sequence). This CDR3 has 14 amino acids. The CDR3 coding sequence is TGTGCCAGCAGTTTGGGGCAGGTTGGATACACCATATATTTT. Its protein is CASSLGQVGYTIYF.

The chain couples TRBV6-5 to TRBJ1-1; D is undetermined. The ends were cut back, 2 bases at V and 0 bases at J, with 7 bases in the middle. This CDR3 has 14 amino acids. Germline V gene lookup returns CDR1 MNHEY and CDR2 SVGAGI. The CDR3 here is CASSYGRMNTEAFF. The CDR3 region has the DNA TGTGCCAGCAGTTACGGCAGAATGAACACTGAAGCTTTCTTT.

The rearrangement links TRBV11-1 to TRBJ1-1; tentative D call: TRBD1 (5 bases). Germline CDR1 reads SGHAT; CDR2 reads FQDESV (reference sequence). The CDR3 totals 15 residues. Trimming shortened V by 4 bases and J by 4 bases, and 16 bases separated the two germline ends. CDR3 amino acids: CASSSWRGQGTEAFF. The CDR3, as DNA: TGTGCCAGCAGCTCATGGAGGGGCCAGGGCACTGAAGCTTTCTTT.

The CDR3: CASSFVTYEQYF. The CDR3 DNA reads TGTGCCAGCAGTTTTGTAACCTACGAGCAGTACTTC. The genes are TRBV28 and TRBJ2-7; D is unclear. The germline V gene has CDR1 MDHEN and CDR2 SYDVKM. The CDR3 extends over 12 amino acids. The V and J ends lost 3 bases and 2 bases respectively, with 5 bases between them.

This clone has more than one count but fewer than ten. The chain is built from TRBV27 and TRBJ1-1, with 8 bases identical to TRBD1. V gave up 5 bases and J gave up 7 bases; unmatched junction bases: 12. This CDR3 is 15 amino acids long. Germline values: CDR1 MNHEY, CDR2 SMNVEV (reference sequence). The CDR3 DNA follows: TGTGCCAGCAGTAAGACCTCAGGGGGCGGAGGTGAAGCTTTCTTT. Amino acids: CASSKTSGGGGEAFF.

The chain has TRBV29-1 and TRBJ2-1; TRBD1 agrees at 10 bases. The V gene's germline CDR1 is SQVTM and CDR2 ANQGSEA. The CDR3 has 17 residues. The V segment lost 4 bases and the J segment 8 bases; nucleotides outside the gene matches: 17. The CDR3 DNA follows: TGCAGCGTTGGTGGGACAGGGGTTTCTAAAGAAATGGATGAGCAGTTCTTC. This encodes CSVGGTGVSKEMDEQFF.

The chain links TRBV28 to TRBJ2-5; D is perhaps TRBD1 (5 bases). Trimming took 4 bases from V and 3 from J, leaving 15 bases between them. This CDR3 is built from 15 residues. CDR1 and CDR2 from the germline V gene are MDHEN and SYDVKM. Here the CDR3 reads CASSSLPRREETQYF. The CDR3 DNA sequence: TGTGCCAGCAGTTCACTTCCGCGCAGGGAAGAGACCCAGTACTTC.

The genes are TRBV5-6 and TRBJ1-4; weak D call: TRBD1 (5 bases). Deletions cut 4 bases from V and 3 bases from J, with 13 bases between. The germline gives CDR1 SGHDT, CDR2 YYEEEE. The CDR3 has 15 residues. The CDR3 coding sequence is TGTGCCAGCAGCCCGGGCAGGGCCCCTAATGAAAAACTGTTTTTT. Its protein is CASSPGRAPNEKLFF.

This clone was recorded a few times. The chain is built from TRBV5-1 and TRBJ1-1; the match to TRBD1 covers 8 bases. The length of the CDR3 is 13 residues. Germline-derived CDR1 and CDR2 are SGHRS and YFSETQ. Unmatched junction bases numbered 4, after V lost 4 bases and J lost 5 bases. This chain's CDR3 is CASSRTGLTEAFF. The CDR3 coding sequence is TGCGCCAGCAGCAGGACAGGGTTGACTGAAGCTTTCTTT.

The chain joins TRBV9 to TRBJ2-3; 16 nucleotides align to TRBD2. The V gene end was trimmed by 4 bases and the J gene end by 5 bases; junction bases not matched to a gene: 4. The length of the CDR3 is 16 residues. Germline CDR1 is SGDLS and CDR2 is YYNGEE. CDR3 nucleotide sequence: TGTGCCAGCAGCTTTGGGACTAGCGGGAGGGGAGATACGCAGTATTTT. Protein product: CASSFGTSGRGDTQYF. The full variable domain, completed using reference TRBV9 and TRBJ2-3, is DSGVTQTPKHLITATGQRVTLRCSPRSGDLSVYWYQQSLDQGLQFLIQYYNGEERAKGNILERFSAQQFPDLHSELNLSSLELGDSALYFCASSFGTSGRGDTQYFGPGTRLTVL.